This T cell receptor (beta chain) was sequenced in a study of T cells in Graves' hyperthyroidism and ophthalmopathy (dated by TCRdb to between 2018 and 2021). About the study as a whole: Peripheral blood was collected at initial diagnosis, before any treatment. A discovery cohort of about 100 patients, approximately 45 with Graves' ophthalmopathy and more than 55 with stable Graves' hyperthyroidism, was used to find distinguishing TCR V-J signatures. Whether ophthalmopathy could be predicted prospectively was tested in an independent validation cohort made up of under 20 hyperthyroidism patients plus 17 patients who later progressed to ophthalmopathy. The 90 or so discovery patients were randomly split 7:3 into training and test sets. In over five Graves' hyperthyroidism patients, the study also compared T-cell repertoires from thyroid tissue with T-cell repertoires from blood. After blood sampling, hyperthyroidism patients were treated with methimazole at a starting dose of 30 mg daily, and ophthalmopathy patients were treated with high-dose intravenous methylprednisolone. According to the paper, TCR Vbeta CDR3 sequencing was carried out on over 130 peripheral blood samples, which came from some 41 ophthalmopathy, approximately 72 hyperthyroidism and roughly 17 progressor patients.

Concerning this clonotype: The target of this receptor is not known. Base qualities are not recorded, but no much larger clone differs from it by a single base.

Graves' hyperthyroidism was defined as stable when no progression to ophthalmopathy occurred over 18 months of follow-up. Hyperthyroidism patients were newly diagnosed, with disease duration under 2 months, and aged 18 to 65 years. Any patient with an uncontrolled infection, another autoimmune disease, pregnancy or lactation was excluded. Diagnoses were established on the basis of clinical symptoms, serum thyroxine and TRAb, thyroid ultrasound, and orbital computed tomography. Ficoll-Paque density gradient centrifugation was used to isolate PBMCs from 8 to 10 ml of fresh peripheral blood. Total RNA was extracted using Trizol reagent, and RNA quality was assessed on an Agilent 2100 Bioanalyzer. Trimming takes 0 bases from V and 8 bases from J, and the germline ends sit 20 bases apart. For CDR1 and CDR2, the germline V gene lists MGHRA and YSYEKL. Reading from cysteine to phenylalanine, the CDR3 counts 17 amino acids. The CDR3 DNA has 51 bases and is translated from base 1.

Amplification of TCR beta CDR3 regions was carried out from RNA transcripts. The TCR CDR3 was subjected to a first round of RT-PCR using the HTBI primer set and the Qiagen OneStep RT-PCR kit. A second multiplex PCR round built the libraries, followed by size selection and purification. Libraries were sequenced paired-end with 100 bp reads on an Illumina HiSeq2000. The paper's data handling went like this. Raw data were processed with SOAPnuke, discarding reads with adapters, uncalled bases, mean Phred below 15, or no exact constant-primer or identifier match. COPE v1.2.5 was used to merge the high-quality paired reads, and each unique nucleotide sequence was defined as a clonotype. MiTCR v1.1 was used to align clonotypes to the IMGT TRBV, TRBD and TRBJ reference segments. The analysis included only V-J combinations with a frequency above 0.0001, which together covered 99% to 99.2% of the repertoires. A TCS score was defined as the ratio of F50 (clonal expansion) to E x V (chaos), with BLOSUM62-based TCRdist applied between CDR3 peptides within each V-J. Welch's t-statistics and random forest reduced fewer than 550 V-J features to around 14, which were used in a naive Bayes classifier (R e1071). Using fastp trimming at Q25 and MiXCR clonotype assembly, TCRdb reanalyzed the public sequencing data and kept in-frame beta chains. Each CDR3 protein gets just one entry, which takes the most common genes and DNA from the rows behind it. What appears here as the V and J calls and clone size reflects TCRdb's work, not the paper's. The sample contains some 620,000 distinct CDR3 sequences, about 17% of them found a single time. Of the sample, around 4% falls within the top ten clones.

Study-level results and caveats: Most expanded thyroid clonotypes (frequency above 0.001) were also found in blood, which suggests that blood repertoires may mirror thyroid immune responses. No statistical method was used to set the sample size in advance, and investigators knew the group allocation. In cross-validation, a model built on a 13 V-J signature told ophthalmopathy apart from stable hyperthyroidism with less than 90% sensitivity and about 81% specificity, and in testing the same model reached 80%/75%. During validation, the model predicted progression to ophthalmopathy a median of approximately 6.5 months ahead of onset, with more than 55% sensitivity and under 85% specificity.

The chain links TRBV4-1 with TRBJ1-5; possibly the D gene is TRBD1, per 5 matching bases. This receptor was identified in a woman between 25 and 40 years old with Graves' hyperthyroidism. The sequenced material came from blood. The DNA reads as follows: TGCGCCAGCAGCCAAGATGAAAACGCAGGGACCAGGGAGCCCCAGCATTTT. It codes for CASSQDENAGTREPQHF.